One T cell receptor beta chain is described in this entry. Its matching antigen is unknown. These data are taken from a study of cytomegalovirus exposure and HLA in healthy donors. Overall study context: Unique TCRs from HLA-typed donors, 65 million to 85 million of them, were held in an early data release. Whole-study results and caveats: Most observed TCR sequences were rare, whereas some public TCRs were detected in many donors.

The PCR ran on 60 Vbeta and 13 Jbeta primers. The table came from immunoSEQ multiplex PCR; TCRdb's copy has only in-frame clones and leaves some out. The sample contains 130,000 to 150,000 clones, about 80% of which appear only once. This CDR3 has 16 amino acids. Germline V gene lookup returns CDR1 LNHDA and CDR2 SQIVND (reference sequence). V was clipped by 6 bases and J by 2 bases; unmatched bases: 8. This chain uses TRBV19 with TRBJ2-2; 8 positions agree with TRBD1. Material for sequencing was PBMCs. The clonotype originates from a woman aged 55-70 years in good health and CMV-seropositive. The CDR3 nucleotides are TGTGCCAGTAGCCACGACAGGGGACCCAACACCGGGGAGCTGTTTTTT. It is translated as CASSHDRGPNTGELFF.